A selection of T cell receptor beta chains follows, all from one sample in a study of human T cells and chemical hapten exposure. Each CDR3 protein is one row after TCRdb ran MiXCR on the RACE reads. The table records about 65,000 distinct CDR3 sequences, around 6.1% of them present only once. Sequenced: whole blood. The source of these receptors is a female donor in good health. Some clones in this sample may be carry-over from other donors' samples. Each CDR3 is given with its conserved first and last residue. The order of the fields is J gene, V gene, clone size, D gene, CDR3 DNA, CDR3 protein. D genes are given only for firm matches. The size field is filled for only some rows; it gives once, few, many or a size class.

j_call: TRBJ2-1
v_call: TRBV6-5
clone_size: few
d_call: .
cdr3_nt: TGTGCCAGCACCAGCGGACCCTACAATGAGCAGTTCTTC
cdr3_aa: CASTSGPYNEQFF

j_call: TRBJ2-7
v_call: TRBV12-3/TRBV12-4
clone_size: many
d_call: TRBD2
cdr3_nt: TGTGCCAGCAGAGCCGGGACTAGGAGCCTTAACGAGCAGTACTTC
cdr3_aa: CASRAGTRSLNEQYF

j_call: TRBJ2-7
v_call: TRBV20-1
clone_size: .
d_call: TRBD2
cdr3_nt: TGCAGTGCTAGAGAAACGGGAGGCTCCTACGAGCAGTACTTC
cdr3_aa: CSARETGGSYEQYF

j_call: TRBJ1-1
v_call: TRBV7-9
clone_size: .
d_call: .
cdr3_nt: TGTGCCAGCAGCTTAGGACGGGGTGAAGCTTTCTTT
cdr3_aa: CASSLGRGEAFF

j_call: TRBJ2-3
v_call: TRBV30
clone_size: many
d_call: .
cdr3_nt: TGTGCCTGGAGAGCGGAAAATACGCAGTATTTT
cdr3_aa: CAWRAENTQYF

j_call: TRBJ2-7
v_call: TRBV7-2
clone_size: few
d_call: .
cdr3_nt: TGTGCCAGCAGCTTTACAGGGGGGGGAGACGAGCAGTACTTC
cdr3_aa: CASSFTGGGDEQYF

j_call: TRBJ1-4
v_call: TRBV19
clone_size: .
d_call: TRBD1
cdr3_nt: TGTGCCAGTAGTATATCGGGGACAGGGACGAAAAAACTGTTTTTT
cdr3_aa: CASSISGTGTKKLFF

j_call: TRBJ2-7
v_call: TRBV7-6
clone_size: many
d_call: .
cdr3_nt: TGTGCCAGCAGCCCCAGGGGTAGCGAGCAGTACTTC
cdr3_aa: CASSPRGSEQYF

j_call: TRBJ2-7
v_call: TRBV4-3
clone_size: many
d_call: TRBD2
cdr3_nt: TGCGCCAGCAGCCAGAGGCGGGGGGATCGCGAGCAGTACTTC
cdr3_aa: CASSQRRGDREQYF

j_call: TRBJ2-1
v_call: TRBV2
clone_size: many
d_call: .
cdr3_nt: TGTGCCAGCAGTGCCGCCTACAATGAGCAGTTCTTC
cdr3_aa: CASSAAYNEQFF

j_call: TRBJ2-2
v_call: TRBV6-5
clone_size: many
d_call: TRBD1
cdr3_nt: TGTGCCAGCAGTAGGACAGGGTGGACCGGGGAGCTGTTTTTT
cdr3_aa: CASSRTGWTGELFF

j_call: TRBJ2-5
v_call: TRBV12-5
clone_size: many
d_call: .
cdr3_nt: TGTGCTAGTGGCCCCCAAGTAGAGACCCAGTACTTC
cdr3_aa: CASGPQVETQYF

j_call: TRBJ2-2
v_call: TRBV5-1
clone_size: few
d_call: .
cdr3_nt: TGCGCCAGCACCCTGGGGGACCTCAGGGCCGGGGAGCTGTTTTTT
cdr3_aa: CASTLGDLRAGELFF

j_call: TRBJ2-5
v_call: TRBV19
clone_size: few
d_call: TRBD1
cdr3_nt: TGTGCCAGTAGTACCCTGGACAGGGTGAGGGAGACCCAGTACTTC
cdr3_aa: CASSTLDRVRETQYF

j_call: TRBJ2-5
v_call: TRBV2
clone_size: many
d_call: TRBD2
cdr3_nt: TGTGCCAGCAGACTGGTACTAGCGGAAGCCCCCACGAAGACCCAGTACTTC
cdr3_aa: CASRLVLAEAPTKTQYF

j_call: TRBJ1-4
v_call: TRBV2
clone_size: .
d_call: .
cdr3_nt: TGTGCCAGCCAACTCGGGGGGATAGATGAAAAACTGTTTTTT
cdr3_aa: CASQLGGIDEKLFF

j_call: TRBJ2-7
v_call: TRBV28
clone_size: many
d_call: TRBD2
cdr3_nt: TGTGCCGCGACGGGACTAGCGGGGTCCGAGCAGTACTTC
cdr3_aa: CAATGLAGSEQYF

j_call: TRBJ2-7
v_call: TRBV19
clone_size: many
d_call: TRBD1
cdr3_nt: TGTGCCAGTAGCAGGGACAGCTACGAGCAGTACTTC
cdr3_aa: CASSRDSYEQYF

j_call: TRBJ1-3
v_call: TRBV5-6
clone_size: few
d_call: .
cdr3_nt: TGTGCCAGCAGCTTGGAGGGCTCTGGAAACACCATATATTTT
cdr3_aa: CASSLEGSGNTIYF

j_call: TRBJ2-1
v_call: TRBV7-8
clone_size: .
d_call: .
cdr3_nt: TGTGCCAGCAGCCGTGACGCCCCTGAGCAGTTCTTC
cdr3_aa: CASSRDAPEQFF

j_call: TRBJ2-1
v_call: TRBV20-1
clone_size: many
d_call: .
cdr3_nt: TGCAGTGCTAGAGATCGGGTCTTGAACTCCTACAATGAGCAGTTCTTC
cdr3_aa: CSARDRVLNSYNEQFF

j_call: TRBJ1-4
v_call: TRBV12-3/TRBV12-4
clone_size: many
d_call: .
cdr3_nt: TGTGCCAGCAGTTTCGGCAGGGGTGAAAAACTGTTTTTT
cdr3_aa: CASSFGRGEKLFF

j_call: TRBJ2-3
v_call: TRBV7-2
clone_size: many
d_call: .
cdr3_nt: TGTGCCAGCAGCCAAGTTACAACAGATACGCAGTATTTT
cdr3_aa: CASSQVTTDTQYF

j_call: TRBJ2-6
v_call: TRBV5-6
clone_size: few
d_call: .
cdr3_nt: TGTGCCAGCAGCCCCCAGGGGAAGGGCTCTGGGGCCAACGTCCTGACTTTC
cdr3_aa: CASSPQGKGSGANVLTF

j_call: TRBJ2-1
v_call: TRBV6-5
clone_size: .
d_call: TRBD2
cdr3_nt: TGTGCCAGCAGTGCCTCCGGGACTAGCGGCTACAATGAGCAGTTCTTC
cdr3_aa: CASSASGTSGYNEQFF

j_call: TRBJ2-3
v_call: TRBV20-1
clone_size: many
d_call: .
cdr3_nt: TGCAGTGCTAGAGATTTTAGGGGGGAGGGCCGGACAGATACGCAGTATTTT
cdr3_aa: CSARDFRGEGRTDTQYF

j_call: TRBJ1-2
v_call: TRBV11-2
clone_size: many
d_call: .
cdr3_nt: TGTGCCAGCAGCTCCCGGAAGAGCGGTGGCTACACCTTC
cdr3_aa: CASSSRKSGGYTF